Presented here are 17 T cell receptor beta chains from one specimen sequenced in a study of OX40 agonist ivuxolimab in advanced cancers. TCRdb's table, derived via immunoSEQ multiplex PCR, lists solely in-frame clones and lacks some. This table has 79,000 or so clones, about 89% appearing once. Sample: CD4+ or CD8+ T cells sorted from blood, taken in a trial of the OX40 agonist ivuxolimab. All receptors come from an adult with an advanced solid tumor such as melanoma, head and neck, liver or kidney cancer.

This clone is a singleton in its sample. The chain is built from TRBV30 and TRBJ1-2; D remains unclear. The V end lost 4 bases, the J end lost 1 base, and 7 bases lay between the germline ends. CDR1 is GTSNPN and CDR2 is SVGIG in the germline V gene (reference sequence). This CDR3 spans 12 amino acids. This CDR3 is CAWNGVNYGYTF. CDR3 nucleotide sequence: TGTGCCTGGAATGGGGTTAACTATGGCTACACCTTC.

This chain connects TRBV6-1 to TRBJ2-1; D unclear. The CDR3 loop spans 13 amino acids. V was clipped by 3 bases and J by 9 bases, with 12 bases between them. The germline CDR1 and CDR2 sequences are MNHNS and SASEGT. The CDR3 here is CASSERSWSEQFF. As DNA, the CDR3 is TGTGCCAGCAGTGAGCGGAGTTGGAGTGAGCAGTTCTTC.

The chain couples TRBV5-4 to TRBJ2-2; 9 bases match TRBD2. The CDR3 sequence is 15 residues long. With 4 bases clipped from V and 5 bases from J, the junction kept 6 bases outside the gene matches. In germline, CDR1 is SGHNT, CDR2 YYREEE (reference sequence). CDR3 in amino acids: CASSPGLARTGELFF. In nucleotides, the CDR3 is TGTGCCAGCAGCCCGGGACTAGCAAGGACCGGGGAGCTGTTTTTT.

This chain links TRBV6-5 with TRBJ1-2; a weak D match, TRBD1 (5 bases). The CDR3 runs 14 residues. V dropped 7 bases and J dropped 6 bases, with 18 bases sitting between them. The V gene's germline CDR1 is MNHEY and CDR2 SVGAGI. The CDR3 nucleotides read TGTGCCAGCACCCGGGGGACGGGGACGCATGGCTACACCTTC. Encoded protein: CASTRGTGTHGYTF.

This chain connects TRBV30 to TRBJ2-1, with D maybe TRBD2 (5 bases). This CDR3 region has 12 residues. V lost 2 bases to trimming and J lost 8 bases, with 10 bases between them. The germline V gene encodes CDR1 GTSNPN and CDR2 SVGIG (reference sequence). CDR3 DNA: TGTGCCTGGAGTCGAGGGTTGGATGAGCAGTTCTTC. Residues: CAWSRGLDEQFF.

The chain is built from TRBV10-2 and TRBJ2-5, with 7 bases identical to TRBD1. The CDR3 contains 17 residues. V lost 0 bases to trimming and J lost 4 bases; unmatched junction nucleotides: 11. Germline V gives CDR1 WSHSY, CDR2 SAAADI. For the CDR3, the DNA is TGCGCCAGCAGTGAGTCGGAGGTGGGACAGAGCGGAGAGACCCAGTACTTC. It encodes CASSESEVGQSGETQYF.

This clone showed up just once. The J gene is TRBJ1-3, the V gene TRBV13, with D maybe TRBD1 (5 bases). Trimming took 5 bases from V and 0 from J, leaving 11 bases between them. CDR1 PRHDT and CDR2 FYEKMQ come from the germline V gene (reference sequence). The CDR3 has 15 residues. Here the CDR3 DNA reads TGTGCCAGCAGCCCAGGACACCACTCTGGAAACACCATATATTTT. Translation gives CASSPGHHSGNTIYF.

CDR3 sequence reads: CASSPQQGQGHEQYF. CDR3 in DNA: TGTGCCAGCAGCCCCCAGCAGGGTCAGGGCCACGAGCAGTACTTC. The chain couples TRBV28 to TRBJ2-7; tentative D call: TRBD1 (5 bases). V was pared by 6 bases and J by 5 bases, with 20 bases between. This CDR3 region has 15 residues. Germline V gene lookup returns CDR1 MDHEN and CDR2 SYDVKM. Supplemented by reference TRBV28 and TRBJ2-7, the full variable domain reads DVKVTQSSRYLVKRTGEKVFLECVQDMDHENMFWYRQDPGLGLRLIYFSYDVKMKEKGDIPEGYSVSREKKERFSLILESASTNQTSMYLCASSPQQGQGHEQYFGPGTRLTVT.

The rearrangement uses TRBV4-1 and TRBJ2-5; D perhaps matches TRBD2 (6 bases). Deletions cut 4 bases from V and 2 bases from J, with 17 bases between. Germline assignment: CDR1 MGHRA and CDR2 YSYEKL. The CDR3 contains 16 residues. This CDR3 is CASSPRGGLLQETQYF. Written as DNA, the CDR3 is TGCGCCAGCAGCCCCAGAGGAGGGCTCCTACAAGAGACCCAGTACTTC.

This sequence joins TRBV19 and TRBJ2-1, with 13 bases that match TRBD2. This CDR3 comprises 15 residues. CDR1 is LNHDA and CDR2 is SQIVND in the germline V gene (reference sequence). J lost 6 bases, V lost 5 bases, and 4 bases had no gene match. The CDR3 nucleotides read TGTGCCAGTAGTGGGGGGACTAGCGGGATCAATGAGCAGTTCTTC. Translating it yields CASSGGTSGINEQFF.

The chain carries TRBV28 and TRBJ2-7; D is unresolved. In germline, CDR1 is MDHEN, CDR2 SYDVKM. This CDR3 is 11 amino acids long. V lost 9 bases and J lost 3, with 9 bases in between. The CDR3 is CASRAYYEQYF. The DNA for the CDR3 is TGTGCCAGTAGAGCCTACTACGAGCAGTACTTC.

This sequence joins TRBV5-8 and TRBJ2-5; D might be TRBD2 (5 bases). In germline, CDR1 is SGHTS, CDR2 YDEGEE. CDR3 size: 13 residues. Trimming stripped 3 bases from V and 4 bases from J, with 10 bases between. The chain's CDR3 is CASSSRTVETQYF. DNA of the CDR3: TGTGCCAGCAGCTCAAGGACTGTAGAGACCCAGTACTTC.

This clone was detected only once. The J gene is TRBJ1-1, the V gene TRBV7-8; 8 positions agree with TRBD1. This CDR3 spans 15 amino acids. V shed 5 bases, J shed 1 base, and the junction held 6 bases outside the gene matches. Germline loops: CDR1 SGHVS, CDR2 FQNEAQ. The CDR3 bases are TGTGCCAGCAGCGCCGGACAGGGCCGGAACACTGAAGCTTTCTTT. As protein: CASSAGQGRNTEAFF.

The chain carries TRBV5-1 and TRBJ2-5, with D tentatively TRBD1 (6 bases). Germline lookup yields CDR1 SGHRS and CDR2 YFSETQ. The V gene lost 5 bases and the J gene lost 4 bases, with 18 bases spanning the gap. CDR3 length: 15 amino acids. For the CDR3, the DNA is TGCGCCAGCAGGCTTAATACAGGGCTCGGAGAGACCCAGTACTTC. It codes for CASRLNTGLGETQYF.

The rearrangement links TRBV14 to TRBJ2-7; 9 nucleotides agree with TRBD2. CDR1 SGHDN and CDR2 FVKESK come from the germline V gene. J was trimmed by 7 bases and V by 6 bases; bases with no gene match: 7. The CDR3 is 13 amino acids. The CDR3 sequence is CASRKTLAGEQYF. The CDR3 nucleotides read TGTGCCAGCAGGAAGACACTAGCGGGTGAGCAGTACTTC.

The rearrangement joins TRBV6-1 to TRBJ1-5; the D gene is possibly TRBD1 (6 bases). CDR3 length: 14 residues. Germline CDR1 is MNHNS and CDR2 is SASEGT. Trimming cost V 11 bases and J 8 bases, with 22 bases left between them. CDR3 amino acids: CAAERGFPGEPQHF. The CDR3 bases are TGTGCCGCGGAAAGGGGGTTCCCGGGGGAGCCCCAGCATTTT.

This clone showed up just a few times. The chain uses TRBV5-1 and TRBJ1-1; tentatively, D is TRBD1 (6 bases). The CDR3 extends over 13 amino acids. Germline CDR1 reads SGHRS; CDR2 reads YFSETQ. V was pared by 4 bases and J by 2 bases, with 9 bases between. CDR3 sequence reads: CASSSGTNTEAFF. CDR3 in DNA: TGCGCCAGCAGCAGCGGGACAAACACTGAAGCTTTCTTT. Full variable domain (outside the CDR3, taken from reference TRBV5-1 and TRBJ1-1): KAGVTQTPRYLIKTRGQQVTLSCSPISGHRSVSWYQQTPGQGLQFLFEYFSETQRNKGNFPGRFSGRQFSNSRSEMNVSTLELGDSALYLCASSSGTNTEAFFGQGTRLTVV.